The next 25 T cell receptor beta chains were all read from a single sample in a study of blood T cell repertoires in COVID-19. The protocol was immunoSEQ multiplex PCR, while the TCRdb copy is restricted to in-frame clones and leaves out a portion. The sample comprises approximately 200,000 clones, about 85% of which are singletons, and around 0.96% rests with the top ten. Source material: peripheral blood. The receptors originated from a middle-aged man with acute or convalescent COVID-19.

The CDR3 region has the DNA TGTGCCAGCAGAGAGCGGGGGACTAACTATGGCTACACCTTC. It encodes CASRERGTNYGYTF. The chain recombines TRBV2 with TRBJ1-2, with D perhaps TRBD1 (5 bases). The length of the CDR3 is 14 residues. Germline V gene lookup returns CDR1 SNHLY and CDR2 FYNNEI. V lost 6 bases to trimming and J lost 0 bases, with 11 bases between them.

V and J are TRBV23-1 and TRBJ1-2; maybe TRBD1 (5 bases). TRBV23-1 is designated an ORF whose function remains uncertain. The CDR3 spans 13 residues. The CDR3 bases are TGCCAGACGGGAGCGGACACTTACTATGGCTACACCTTC. Translating it yields CQTGADTYYGYTF.

The count of this clone is one. The genes are TRBV10-3 and TRBJ2-1; 10 bases match TRBD1. Unmatched junction bases numbered 8, after V lost 3 bases and J lost 3 bases. The CDR3 sequence is 17 residues long. Germline CDR1 and CDR2: ENHRY and SYGVKD. The CDR3 protein is CAISELGTGVIYNEQFF. The CDR3 DNA sequence: TGTGCCATCAGTGAATTAGGGACAGGGGTGATCTACAATGAGCAGTTCTTC.

The chain recombines TRBV11-2 with TRBJ2-5, with 9 nucleotides matching TRBD2. The CDR3 loop spans 15 amino acids. Trimming at V came to 5 bases and at J to 4 bases, leaving 8 bases not matched to a gene. Per the germline V gene, CDR1 is SGHAT and CDR2 is FQNNGV. The chain's CDR3 is CASSLTAGGGETQYF. CDR3 nucleotide sequence: TGTGCCAGCAGCCTCACAGCGGGGGGTGGAGAGACCCAGTACTTC. Complete variable domain (other parts from reference TRBV11-2 and TRBJ2-5): EAGVAQSPRYKIIEKRQSVAFWCNPISGHATLYWYQQILGQGPKLLIQFQNNGVVDDSQLPKDRFSAERLKGVDSTLKIQPAKLEDSAVYLCASSLTAGGGETQYFGPGTRLLVL.

This clone came up a few times. The chain links TRBV4-1 to TRBJ1-2, with TRBD1 matching 12 bases. Looked up from germline, CDR1 is MGHRA and CDR2 is YSYEKL. J was trimmed by 8 bases and V by 5 bases; bases with no gene match: 9. The CDR3 contains 15 residues. CDR3 sequence: CASSSRDRGQHGYTF. The CDR3 nucleotides read TGCGCCAGCAGCTCTCGGGACAGGGGGCAGCACGGCTACACCTTC.

The V and J genes are TRBV9 and TRBJ2-3; 14 nucleotides line up with TRBD2. J lost 8 bases, V lost 3 bases, and 8 bases had no gene match. CDR3 size: 16 residues. CDR1 is SGDLS and CDR2 is YYNGEE in the germline V gene. This CDR3 is CASSGTSGGPFGTQYF. Written as DNA, the CDR3 is TGTGCCAGCAGCGGGACTAGCGGGGGGCCATTCGGTACGCAGTATTTT.

A few counts support this clone. CDR3 DNA: TGTGCTAGTGGTTTGAGCCTCCAAGAGACCCAGTACTTC. It translates to CASGLSLQETQYF. This chain connects TRBV12-5 to TRBJ2-5; D not resolved. The V and J ends lost 2 bases and 1 base respectively, with 5 bases between them. This CDR3 comprises 13 residues. Germline CDR1 is LGHNT and CDR2 is FRNRAP. Full variable domain (remainder filled in from reference TRBV12-5 and TRBJ2-5): DARVTQTPRHKVTEMGQEVTMRCQPILGHNTVFWYRQTMMQGLELLAYFRNRAPLDDSGMPKDRFSAEMPDATLATLKIQPSEPRDSAVYFCASGLSLQETQYFGPGTRLLVL.

This chain links TRBV6-4 with TRBJ1-2, with a possible D match to TRBD1 (6 bases). The length of the CDR3 is 13 residues. Between the trimmed V and J ends, which lost 2 bases and 7 bases, there was a span of 11 bases. Germline lookup yields CDR1 MRHNA and CDR2 SNTAGT. The CDR3 bases are TGTGCCAGCAGTGACAGTCAGGGGATTGGCTACACCTTC. It is translated as CASSDSQGIGYTF.

This clone was observed a single time. V is TRBV2 and J is TRBJ1-4; 7 bases are a match to TRBD1. Losses at the gene ends were 2 bases for V and 3 bases for J; bases not matched to a gene: 3. This CDR3 spans 15 amino acids. Germline assignment: CDR1 SNHLY and CDR2 FYNNEI. The CDR3 loop reads CASSEIRGPNEKLFF. The CDR3, as DNA: TGTGCCAGCAGTGAAATTAGGGGGCCTAATGAAAAACTGTTTTTT.

The V gene is TRBV30, the J gene TRBJ2-6, with 10 nucleotides matching TRBD1. V was pared by 3 bases and J by 3 bases, with 5 bases of the junction left unmatched. The germline V gene encodes CDR1 GTSNPN and CDR2 SVGIG (reference sequence). This CDR3 is built from 16 residues. Here the CDR3 DNA reads TGTGCCTGGAGGGACAGGGGGAAGAGTGGGGCCAACGTCCTGACTTTC. Translating gives CAWRDRGKSGANVLTF.

The chain employs TRBV9 and TRBJ1-1; D not resolved. The CDR3 totals 14 residues. Germline lookup yields CDR1 SGDLS and CDR2 YYNGEE. Trimming stripped 7 bases from V and 1 base from J, with 14 bases between. The CDR3: CASGRRPSNTEAFF. The CDR3 DNA reads as TGTGCCAGCGGTCGCAGGCCCTCGAACACTGAAGCTTTCTTT.

The V call is TRBV19, the J call TRBJ1-1, with 9 bases fitting TRBD1. The germline CDR1 and CDR2 sequences are LNHDA and SQIVND (reference sequence). Trimming at V came to 6 bases and at J to 4 bases, leaving 3 bases not matched to a gene. The CDR3 consists of 13 residues. This CDR3 is CASRRDRVTEAFF. The CDR3 bases are TGTGCCAGTAGGCGGGACAGGGTCACTGAAGCTTTCTTT. The whole variable domain, remainder taken from reference TRBV19 and TRBJ1-1, is DGGITQSPKYLFRKEGQNVTLSCEQNLNHDAMYWYRQDPGQGLRLIYYSQIVNDFQKGDIAEGYSVSREKKESFPLTVTSAQKNPTAFYLCASRRDRVTEAFFGQGTRLTVV.

The chain has TRBV6-6 and TRBJ2-1; D gene uncertain. Per the germline V gene, CDR1 is MNHNY and CDR2 is SVGAGI (reference sequence). The CDR3 loop spans 15 amino acids. The V gene lost 6 bases and the J gene lost 5 bases, with 17 bases spanning the gap. The CDR3 nucleotides are TGTGCCAGCAGCCTACTTGCCCAGGCCGACAATGAGCAGTTCTTC. Translating it yields CASSLLAQADNEQFF.

The chain uses TRBV4-1 and TRBJ2-5; perhaps TRBD1 as D (5 bases). The CDR3 contains 15 residues. V was cut by 0 bases and J by 6 bases, with 14 bases left in between. Germline lookup yields CDR1 MGHRA and CDR2 YSYEKL. CDR3 nucleotide sequence: TGCGCCAGCAGCCAAGAGTTTTCAGGGCAAAAGACCCAGTACTTC. Translated, it gives CASSQEFSGQKTQYF.

V usage is TRBV3-1 (or the pseudogene TRBV3-2) and J usage is TRBJ2-2; D not certain. Germline values: CDR1 LGHDT, CDR2 YNNKEL (reference sequence). Trimming took 3 bases from V and 1 from J, leaving 6 bases between them. The CDR3 is made up of 14 amino acids. DNA of the CDR3: TGTGCCAGCAGCCAGGCCCAGAACACCGGGGAGCTGTTTTTT. Protein product: CASSQAQNTGELFF.

V usage is TRBV2 and J usage is TRBJ2-5, with TRBD2 identical over 11 bases. Germline loops: CDR1 SNHLY, CDR2 FYNNEI. The CDR3 sequence is 14 residues long. Unmatched junction bases numbered 5, after V lost 9 bases and J lost 2 bases. The CDR3 bases are TGTGCCAGTTGGACTAGCGGGTCTCAAGAGACCCAGTACTTC. This translates into CASWTSGSQETQYF. Full variable domain (remainder filled in from reference TRBV2 and TRBJ2-5): EPEVTQTPSHQVTQMGQEVILRCVPISNHLYFYWYRQILGQKVEFLVSFYNNEISEKSEIFDDQFSVERPDGSNFTLKIRSTKLEDSAMYFCASWTSGSQETQYFGPGTRLLVL.

J is TRBJ1-6 and V is TRBV2, with D maybe TRBD1 (6 bases). V lost 7 bases and J lost 4, with 11 bases in between. The CDR3 has 14 amino acids. Germline CDR1 and CDR2: SNHLY and FYNNEI. CDR3 sequence reads: CASKSGAYNSPLHF. CDR3 nucleotide sequence: TGTGCCAGCAAATCAGGGGCGTATAATTCACCCCTCCACTTT.

In this sample, this clone turned up once. CDR3 amino acids: CASSLETGGNAEAFF. The CDR3 DNA is TGTGCCAGCAGTCTAGAGACAGGGGGTAATGCTGAAGCTTTCTTT. The J gene is TRBJ1-1, the V gene TRBV27, with 9 bases fitting TRBD1. The V segment lost 5 bases and the J segment 6 bases; nucleotides outside the gene matches: 10. The CDR3 runs 15 residues. The germline V gene encodes CDR1 MNHEY and CDR2 SMNVEV (reference sequence).

V and J are TRBV7-2 and TRBJ1-3; the D gene is possibly TRBD1 (5 bases). The V gene's germline CDR1 is SGHTA and CDR2 FQGNSA. The CDR3 totals 16 residues. Trimming removed 0 bases at V and 2 bases at J, with 11 bases between. Here the CDR3 DNA reads TGTGCCAGCAGCTTAGCGCCAGGGCCCGCTGGAAACACCATATATTTT. Protein product: CASSLAPGPAGNTIYF. The full variable domain, with the rest looked up from reference TRBV7-2 and TRBJ1-3, is GAGVSQSPSNKVTEKGKDVELRCDPISGHTALYWYRQSLGQGLEFLIYFQGNSAPDKSGLPSDRFSAERTGGSVSTLTIQRTQQEDSAVYLCASSLAPGPAGNTIYFGEGSWLTVV.

The V call is TRBV27, the J call TRBJ2-7; 9 bases align to TRBD2. J was trimmed by 3 bases and V by 5 bases; bases with no gene match: 5. The germline gives CDR1 MNHEY, CDR2 SMNVEV (reference sequence). The CDR3 extends over 14 amino acids. Here the CDR3 reads CASSPAGGLYEQYF. Written as DNA, the CDR3 is TGTGCCAGCAGTCCGGCGGGGGGGCTCTACGAGCAGTACTTC.

A few counts support this clone. The rearrangement links TRBV18 to TRBJ2-2, with a possible D match to TRBD2 (6 bases). Per the germline V gene, CDR1 is KGHSH and CDR2 is LQKENI. Trimming removed 1 base at V and 3 bases at J, with 9 bases between. This CDR3 has 15 residues. The CDR3: CASSPLSGDTGELFF. CDR3 DNA: TGTGCCAGCTCACCACTATCGGGGGACACCGGGGAGCTGTTTTTT.

The rearrangement uses TRBV28 and TRBJ2-7; 9 nucleotides line up with TRBD1. Germline V CDR1 and CDR2: MDHEN, SYDVKM. The CDR3 has 16 amino acids. J lost 4 bases, V lost 5 bases, and 12 bases had no gene match. The CDR3 spells CASSPIGGQGFYEQYF. Here the CDR3 DNA reads TGTGCCAGCAGTCCAATAGGGGGACAGGGATTTTACGAGCAGTACTTC. Full variable domain (outside the CDR3, taken from reference TRBV28 and TRBJ2-7): DVKVTQSSRYLVKRTGEKVFLECVQDMDHENMFWYRQDPGLGLRLIYFSYDVKMKEKGDIPEGYSVSREKKERFSLILESASTNQTSMYLCASSPIGGQGFYEQYFGPGTRLTVT.

The V call is TRBV5-1, the J call TRBJ2-5; 9 bases match TRBD1. From germline, CDR1 is SGHRS and CDR2 YFSETQ. This CDR3 comprises 15 residues. V dropped 0 bases and J dropped 5; count of bases not matched to a gene: 5. The CDR3 DNA follows: TGCGCCAGCAGCTTGGAAGTTGGGACAGGGGAGACCCAGTACTTC. It is translated as CASSLEVGTGETQYF.

The gene calls are TRBV5-8 and TRBJ1-1; D perhaps matches TRBD1 (6 bases). Trimming removed 9 bases at V and 2 bases at J, with 23 bases between. The V gene's germline CDR1 is SGHTS and CDR2 YDEGEE. The CDR3 runs to 16 residues. CDR3 sequence: CATEEGDAFVNTEAFF. The CDR3 nucleotides read TGTGCCACCGAAGAGGGGGACGCATTCGTAAACACTGAAGCTTTCTTT.

The V gene is TRBV5-1, the J gene TRBJ2-7, with TRBD2 matching over 13 bases. The germline V gene encodes CDR1 SGHRS and CDR2 YFSETQ. J gave up 4 bases and V 3 bases, and 1 base lay outside the gene matches. The CDR3 consists of 14 residues. CDR3 bases: TGCGCCAGCAGCTGGACTAGCGGGGGTTACGAGCAGTACTTC. Its translation is CASSWTSGGYEQYF.